This paragraph reports one T cell receptor (beta chain). This sample was taken from a study of blood T cell repertoires in COVID-19. At the level of the study: Samples taken during acute and convalescent COVID-19 were collected in the United States, Italy and Spain. PBMCs, B-cell-depleted T cells, or T cells provided the cDNA or gDNA that made up the material.

Study processing details: Cell counts per sample came from amplifying reference gene primers. Libraries were prepared by immunoSEQ multiplex PCR; TCRdb keeps only in-frame clonotypes and omits some of them. Clone size and V and J calls were adopted from that table, with D and trimming inferred from the DNA. The profile covers 150,000 or so clones, with 85% appearing a single time and less than 3.5% taken by the ten largest. V trimming: 2 bases; J trimming: 8 bases; junction bases outside the gene matches: 3. Germline-derived CDR1 and CDR2 are LGHDT and YNNKEL (reference sequence). The CDR3 sequence is 13 residues long.

The specimen sequenced was peripheral blood. The receptor's source is a human donor with acute or convalescent COVID-19. The donor label of this sample is uncertain. J is TRBJ1-2 and V is TRBV3-1 (or the pseudogene TRBV3-2); TRBD1 matches 9 bases. CDR3 loop: CASSQTGGQGYTF. Written as DNA, the CDR3 is TGTGCCAGCAGCCAAACAGGGGGCCAGGGCTACACCTTC.